This is a list of T cell receptor beta chains from one sample in a study of blood T cells in healthy people across ages. TCRdb passed the 5' RACE reads through MiXCR, listing each CDR3 protein once. Of more than 800,000 distinct CDR3 sequences listed, under 35% were seen once; the top ten hold approximately 15%. The material sequenced was blood. Source of these receptors: a woman older than 75 in good health. CDR3s include the opening cysteine and the closing phenylalanine or tryptophan. Each record gives: J gene, clone size, D gene, V gene, CDR3 protein, CDR3 DNA. The D gene is left open where the match is weak. Size tells how often a clone was seen (once, few, many) or the class of an expanded clone, and some rows leave it out.

TRBJ2-4 | many | NA | TRBV4-2 | CASSQDDSAKNIQYF | TGTGCCAGCAGCCAAGATGACTCAGCCAAAAACATTCAGTACTTC
TRBJ2-3 | many | NA | TRBV11-2 | CASSRGRSSTIRDTQYF | TGTGCCAGCAGCCGGGGGAGGAGCTCCACCATCCGGGATACGCAGTATTTT
TRBJ1-5 | NA | TRBD1 | TRBV5-5 | CASSLGQGSVQPQHF | TGTGCCAGCAGCTTGGGACAGGGATCGGTCCAGCCCCAGCATTTT
TRBJ2-7 | many | TRBD1 | TRBV15 | CATSKEGQGAYEQYF | TGTGCCACCAGCAAGGAGGGACAGGGGGCATACGAGCAGTACTTC
TRBJ1-1 | NA | NA | TRBV6-4 | CAGQLGLNTEAFF | TGTGCCGGACAACTAGGGCTTAACACTGAAGCTTTCTTT
TRBJ1-5 | once | NA | TRBV11-2 | CASSLDQGRQSQHF | TGTGCCAGCAGCTTAGATCAGGGAAGGCAGTCCCAGCATTTT
TRBJ2-1 | NA | NA | TRBV20-1 | CSARDQGHNEQFF | TGCAGTGCTAGAGATCAGGGACACAATGAGCAGTTCTTC
TRBJ1-2 | NA | NA | TRBV6-1 | CASRLGHEPYGYTF | TGTGCCAGCAGGCTAGGACACGAGCCCTATGGCTACACCTTC
TRBJ1-4 | few | NA | TRBV12-3/TRBV12-4 | CASSLALGAIEEKLFF | TGTGCCAGCAGTTTAGCGCTCGGGGCTATAGAGGAAAAACTGTTTTTT
TRBJ2-3 | NA | NA | TRBV5-1 | CASSFGGRMGTDTQYF | TGCGCCAGCAGCTTCGGGGGGCGAATGGGCACAGATACGCAGTATTTT
TRBJ2-5 | few | TRBD1 | TRBV20-1 | CSADRGLRETQYF | TGCAGTGCGGACAGGGGATTGCGAGAGACCCAGTACTTC
TRBJ2-1 | NA | TRBD1 | TRBV3-1 | CASSQDLDRAITSSYNEQFF | TGTGCCAGCAGCCAAGACCTAGACAGGGCGATAACGAGCTCCTACAATGAGCAGTTCTTC
TRBJ2-3 | many | TRBD2 | TRBV5-1 | CASSLRSGGITDTQYF | TGCGCCAGCAGCTTGCGATCGGGGGGGATCACAGATACGCAGTATTTT
TRBJ2-2 | NA | NA | TRBV5-1 | CASSLVPNTGELFF | TGCGCCAGCAGCTTGGTACCGAACACCGGGGAGCTGTTTTTT
TRBJ2-7 | NA | TRBD1 | TRBV7-9 | CASSSKDRAYNEQYF | TGTGCCAGCAGCTCAAAGGACAGGGCCTACAATGAGCAGTACTTC
TRBJ1-2 | NA | NA | TRBV3-1 | CASSHQGLGGYTF | TGTGCCAGCAGCCATCAGGGTCTAGGTGGCTACACCTTC
TRBJ1-1 | few | NA | TRBV5-4 | CASSFSGVLTEAFF | TGTGCCAGCAGCTTTTCGGGTGTTTTGACTGAAGCTTTCTTT
TRBJ2-5 | NA | NA | TRBV7-2 | CASARAGAYRETQYF | TGTGCCAGCGCCCGGGCAGGCGCGTACCGAGAGACCCAGTACTTC
TRBJ2-6 | NA | TRBD1 | TRBV28 | CASVMTTGGSGANVLTF | TGTGCCAGCGTCATGACGACAGGGGGGTCTGGGGCCAACGTCCTGACTTTC
TRBJ2-7 | NA | NA | TRBV5-6 | CVSSFQGTGSYEQYF | TGTGTCAGCAGCTTTCAGGGGACGGGCTCCTACGAGCAGTACTTC
TRBJ2-3 | few | TRBD2 | TRBV3-1 | CASSLSGGAHTDTQYF | TGTGCCAGCAGCCTTAGCGGGGGGGCCCACACAGATACGCAGTATTTT
TRBJ2-2 | many | NA | TRBV20-1 | CSARTSGGELFF | TGCAGTGCTAGGACGAGCGGGGGGGAGCTGTTTTTT
TRBJ2-3 | few | NA | TRBV5-8 | CASRIGSQASTDTQYF | TGTGCCAGCAGGATCGGGAGCCAGGCTAGCACAGATACGCAGTATTTT
TRBJ1-6 | many | NA | TRBV6-2/TRBV6-3 | CATGTPSSPLHF | TGTGCCACTGGAACTCCCTCTTCACCCCTCCACTTT
TRBJ2-2 | once | NA | TRBV2 | CASSGFRDNHTGELFF | TGTGCCAGCAGCGGATTCCGGGACAATCACACCGGGGAGCTGTTTTTT
TRBJ2-7 | NA | TRBD1 | TRBV6-6 | CASTGGLNYEQYF | TGTGCCAGCACAGGGGGCTTAAACTACGAGCAGTACTTC
TRBJ1-1 | few | NA | TRBV20-1 | CSARAYRRGTTEAFF | TGCAGTGCTAGAGCATACCGCAGGGGAACGACTGAAGCTTTCTTT
TRBJ2-5 | many | NA | TRBV5-1 | CASSLGQSLQETQYF | TGCGCCAGCAGCTTGGGACAGAGCCTCCAAGAGACCCAGTACTTC
TRBJ1-2 | few | TRBD1 | TRBV18 | CAGSDAGQGNRYTF | TGTGCCGGCTCAGACGCGGGACAGGGAAATCGCTACACCTTC
TRBJ2-7 | many | NA | TRBV11-2 | CASSSDRNYEQYF | TGTGCCAGCAGCTCGGACAGAAACTACGAGCAGTACTTC
TRBJ2-4 | many | TRBD2 | TRBV18 | CASSPIGLAGGTAKNIQYF | TGTGCCAGCTCACCTATCGGACTAGCGGGGGGAACGGCCAAAAACATTCAGTACTTC
TRBJ1-1 | many | NA | TRBV7-9 | CASSLFRGTEAFF | TGTGCCAGCAGCTTATTCCGTGGCACTGAAGCTTTCTTT
TRBJ2-5 | many | NA | TRBV11-2 | CASSLDTLEQETQYF | TGTGCCAGCAGCTTAGATACGCTGGAACAAGAGACCCAGTACTTC
TRBJ1-2 | NA | NA | TRBV12-3/TRBV12-4 | CTSSVTLSYGYTF | TGTACCAGCAGTGTGACGCTTTCCTATGGCTACACCTTC
TRBJ2-5 | many | TRBD2 | TRBV27 | CASRSSGGVQETQYF | TGTGCCAGCAGATCTAGCGGGGGGGTCCAAGAGACCCAGTACTTC
TRBJ2-2 | few | NA | TRBV5-1 | CASSLVKDTGELFF | TGCGCCAGCAGCTTGGTGAAGGACACCGGGGAGCTGTTTTTT
TRBJ2-6 | NA | NA | TRBV19 | CASSIGERTGANAPTF | TGTGCCAGTAGTATAGGGGAAAGGACTGGGGCCAACGCCCCGACTTTC
TRBJ1-1 | few | NA | TRBV5-6 | CASSGTGRPMNTEAFF | TGTGCCAGCAGCGGGACGGGACGGCCCATGAACACTGAAGCTTTCTTT
TRBJ2-7 | few | NA | TRBV6-5 | CASSPSSGHPYEQYF | TGTGCCAGCAGTCCCTCAAGCGGCCACCCCTACGAGCAGTACTTC
TRBJ1-5 | NA | NA | TRBV20-1 | CSARGDNQPQHF | TGCAGTGCGCGGGGGGATAATCAGCCCCAGCATTTT
TRBJ2-7 | few | TRBD1 | TRBV6-2/TRBV6-3 | CASSQRGGSSEQYF | TGTGCCAGCAGTCAGCGAGGGGGCTCGAGTGAGCAGTACTTC
TRBJ1-5 | NA | TRBD1 | TRBV12-3/TRBV12-4 | CASSIRQGRGPQHF | TGTGCCAGCAGTATTCGACAGGGACGGGGACCCCAGCATTTT
TRBJ1-2 | many | NA | TRBV20-1 | CSATYNSNYGYTF | TGCAGTGCTACCTACAACTCTAACTATGGCTACACCTTC
TRBJ2-4 | NA | NA | TRBV29-1 | CSVERLSLVKNIQYF | TGCAGCGTTGAAAGACTAAGCCTAGTCAAAAACATTCAGTACTTC
TRBJ1-2 | NA | NA | TRBV28 | CASSFWGNRVGGYTF | TGTGCCAGCAGTTTTTGGGGTAATCGGGTTGGAGGCTACACCTTC
TRBJ2-5 | many | NA | TRBV11-2 | CASSPRMAQETQYF | TGTGCCAGCAGCCCTCGTATGGCCCAAGAGACCCAGTACTTC
TRBJ2-7 | NA | TRBD2 | TRBV20-1 | CSAIGSAGGSYEQYF | TGCAGTGCTATAGGTTCGGCGGGGGGCTCCTACGAGCAGTACTTC
TRBJ1-1 | NA | NA | TRBV18 | CASSPFNGRWTEAFF | TGTGCCAGCTCACCATTCAACGGCCGATGGACTGAAGCTTTCTTT
TRBJ2-7 | many | NA | TRBV6-5 | CASFLLGTHYEQYF | TGTGCCAGCTTCCTCTTAGGGACACACTACGAGCAGTACTTC
TRBJ2-6 | many | TRBD1 | TRBV5-1 | CASSSGQPSGANVLTF | TGCGCCAGCAGCTCGGGACAGCCCTCTGGGGCCAACGTCCTGACTTTC
TRBJ1-1 | many | NA | TRBV6-2/TRBV6-3 | CASSIPLNTEAFF | TGTGCCAGCAGTATTCCTTTGAACACTGAAGCTTTCTTT
TRBJ2-3 | many | NA | TRBV6-2/TRBV6-3 | CASSSPTMGATDTQYF | TGTGCCAGCAGTTCCCCCACCATGGGGGCCACAGATACGCAGTATTTT
TRBJ2-3 | many | TRBD1 | TRBV7-9 | CASSPPGQSSTDTQYF | TGTGCCAGCAGCCCGCCGGGACAGTCTAGCACAGATACGCAGTATTTT
TRBJ2-1 | many | NA | TRBV11-2 | CASSWRGGIYNEQFF | TGTGCCAGCAGTTGGAGGGGGGGAATCTACAATGAGCAGTTCTTC
TRBJ1-2 | NA | TRBD1 | TRBV18 | CASSPKTGARYGYTF | TGTGCCAGCTCACCAAAGACAGGGGCTCGCTATGGCTACACCTTC
TRBJ2-4 | once | NA | TRBV20-1 | CSAIRIAKNIQYF | TGCAGTGCGATCCGGATAGCCAAAAACATCCAGTACTTC
TRBJ1-1 | few | NA | TRBV3-1 | CASSQSLSGEAFF | TGTGCCAGCAGCCAGTCGCTCTCTGGTGAAGCTTTCTTT
TRBJ2-3 | many | TRBD2 | TRBV20-1 | CSAPERGQTDTQYF | TGCAGTGCTCCTGAGCGGGGTCAGACAGATACGCAGTATTTT
TRBJ1-1 | few | TRBD1 | TRBV11-3 | CASSAQGSTEAFF | TGTGCCAGCAGCGCACAGGGGAGCACTGAAGCTTTCTTT